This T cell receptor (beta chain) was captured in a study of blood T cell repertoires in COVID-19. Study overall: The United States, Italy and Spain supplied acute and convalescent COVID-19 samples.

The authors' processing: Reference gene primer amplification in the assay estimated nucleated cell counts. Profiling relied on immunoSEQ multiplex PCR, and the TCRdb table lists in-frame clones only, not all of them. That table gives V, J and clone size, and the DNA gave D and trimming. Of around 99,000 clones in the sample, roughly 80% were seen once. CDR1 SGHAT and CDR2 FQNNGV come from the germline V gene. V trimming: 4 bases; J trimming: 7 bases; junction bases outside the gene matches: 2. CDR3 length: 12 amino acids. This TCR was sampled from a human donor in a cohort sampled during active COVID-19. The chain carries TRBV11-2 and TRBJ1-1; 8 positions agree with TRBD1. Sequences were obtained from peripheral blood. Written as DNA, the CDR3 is TGTGCCAGCAGCTGGACAGGGAGTGAAGCTTTCTTT. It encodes CASSWTGSEAFF.